The T cell receptor (beta chain) under discussion was sequenced for a study of blood T cells in healthy people across ages. This clonotype turned up a few times. Trimming took 3 bases from V and 4 from J, leaving 18 bases between them. The CDR3 contains 16 residues. CDR1 is MGHRA and CDR2 is YSYEKL in the germline V gene. Together with a sample-barcoded 5' primer, a J-beta primer mix was included in a second PCR lasting roughly 6 to 12 cycles. Each of the cDNA molecules was tagged by a template-switch adaptor with 12 random nucleotides. TCRdb itself ran the 5' RACE reads through MiXCR, one entry per CDR3 protein. The sample has about 1.5 million distinct CDR3 sequences; approximately 42% are singletons.

The clonotype comes from a young woman in good health. The chain has TRBV4-1 and TRBJ1-2; possible D gene TRBD1, 6 bases. Sample: blood. CDR3 in amino acids: CASSHPARGDIYGYTF. The CDR3 DNA sequence: TGCGCCAGCAGCCACCCAGCCCGGGGGGACATCTATGGCTACACCTTC.